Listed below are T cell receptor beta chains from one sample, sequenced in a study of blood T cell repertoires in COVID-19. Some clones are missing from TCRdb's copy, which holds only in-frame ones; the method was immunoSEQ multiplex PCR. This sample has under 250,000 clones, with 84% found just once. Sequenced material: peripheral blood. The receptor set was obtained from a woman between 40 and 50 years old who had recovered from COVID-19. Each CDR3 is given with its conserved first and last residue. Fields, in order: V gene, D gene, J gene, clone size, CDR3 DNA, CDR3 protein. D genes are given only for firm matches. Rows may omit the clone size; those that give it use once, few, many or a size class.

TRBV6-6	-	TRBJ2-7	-	TGTGCCAGCAGTTACCTCGCAGGGCCCTTCTACGAGCAGTACTTC	CASSYLAGPFYEQYF
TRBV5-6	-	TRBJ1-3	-	TGTGCCAGCAGCCGGGGAGGGGCCCTCTCTGGAAACACCATATATTTT	CASSRGGALSGNTIYF
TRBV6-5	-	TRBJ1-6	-	TGTGCCAGCAGTTTTGGGGGGATCAATTCACCCCTCCACTTT	CASSFGGINSPLHF
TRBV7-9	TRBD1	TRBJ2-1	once	TGTGCCAGCAGCCCCCGCCCGGGACAGGGCAGATACAATGAGCAGTTCTTC	CASSPRPGQGRYNEQFF
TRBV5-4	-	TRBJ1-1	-	TGTGCCAGCAGCTTGAAGGGGGTGAACACTGAAGCTTTCTTT	CASSLKGVNTEAFF
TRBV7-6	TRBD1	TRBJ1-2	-	TGTGCCAGCAGCCAGGCTCCAGGGGGCTCAGGAGGCTACACCTTC	CASSQAPGGSGGYTF
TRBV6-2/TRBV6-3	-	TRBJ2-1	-	TGTGCCAGCAGTGGAGCTAGAGGGGGGGGGTACAATGAGCAGTTCTTC	CASSGARGGGYNEQFF
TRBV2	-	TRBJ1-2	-	TGTGCCAGCGTCATAGAGGACTCTTACTATGGCTACACCTTC	CASVIEDSYYGYTF
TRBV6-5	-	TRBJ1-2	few	TGTGCCAGTTCCTCCTCGGGAGAGGGGCTATATGGCTACACCTTC	CASSSSGEGLYGYTF
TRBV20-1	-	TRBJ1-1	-	TGCAGTGCTAGTCGGAGTCACGGCCCGAGGGGGACTGAAGCTTTCTTT	CSASRSHGPRGTEAFF
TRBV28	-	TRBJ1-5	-	TGTGCCAGCAGTTTCGAGGTTAGGCAGCCCCAGCATTTT	CASSFEVRQPQHF
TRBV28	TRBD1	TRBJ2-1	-	TGTGCCAGCAGTTTCAAGTGGTGGGCCGGGACAGGGGCCCCGAATGAGCAGTTCTTC	CASSFKWWAGTGAPNEQFF
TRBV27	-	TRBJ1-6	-	TGTGCCAGCAGTTCACACACCGGGGGGAAGAGCTCCTATAATTCACCCCTCCACTTT	CASSSHTGGKSSYNSPLHF
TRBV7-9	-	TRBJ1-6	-	TGTGCCAGCAGCTTGGACCGACGGGGGAATTCACCCCTCCACTTT	CASSLDRRGNSPLHF
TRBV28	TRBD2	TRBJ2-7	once	TGTGCCAGCATCCCGGGACTAGCGGAGAAGAGCTCCTACGAGCAGTACTTC	CASIPGLAEKSSYEQYF
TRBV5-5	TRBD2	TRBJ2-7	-	TGTGCCAGCAGCTACCTAACGGGGGGTTCCTCCTACGAGCAGTACTTC	CASSYLTGGSSYEQYF
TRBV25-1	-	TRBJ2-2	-	TGTGCCAGTAGAGGACAGACGAACACCGGGGAGCTGTTTTTT	CASRGQTNTGELFF
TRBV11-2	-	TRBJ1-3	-	TGTGCCAGCAGCCCCACTGGAAACACCATATATTTT	CASSPTGNTIYF